Below, 14 T cell receptor beta chains from the same sample are listed, as sequenced in a study of technical replicates of blood from several donors. Clones were sequenced by immunoSEQ multiplex PCR, and TCRdb holds only the in-frame ones, with some missing. This sample has 100,000 or so clones, with approximately 96% found just once. The sample was T cells isolated from PBMCs. The receptors were gathered from a human donor in good health.

The chain carries TRBV6-5 and TRBJ2-5, with 7 positions matching TRBD1. CDR1 is MNHEY, CDR2 SVGAGI, per germline. J gave up 2 bases and V 0 bases, and 6 bases lay outside the gene matches. The CDR3 runs to 16 residues. DNA of the CDR3: TGTGCCAGCAGTTACTCGGGACAGCTAGGGCAAGAGACCCAGTACTTC. Translation gives CASSYSGQLGQETQYF.

The rearrangement joins TRBV4-1 to TRBJ2-7; no firm D call. The germline V gene encodes CDR1 MGHRA and CDR2 YSYEKL. The CDR3 consists of 17 residues. Trimming shortened V by 4 bases and J by 0 bases, and 19 bases separated the two germline ends. CDR3 protein: CASSRKLLGLSSYEQYF. CDR3 sequence (DNA): TGCGCCAGCAGCCGCAAGCTACTCGGGTTGAGCTCCTACGAGCAGTACTTC.

A word on this clone: A read error may account for a junction end that differs from germline. V gene TRBV5-1 combines with J gene TRBJ2-1, with D perhaps TRBD2 (6 bases). The germline V gene encodes CDR1 SGHRS and CDR2 YFSETQ. The CDR3 totals 12 residues. The CDR3 DNA follows: TGCGCCAGCAGTTTGGGGGACTATGAGCAGTTCTTC. Encoded protein: CASSLGDYEQFF.

This chain uses TRBV11-2 with TRBJ1-1; possibly TRBD1 for D (5 bases). The germline V gene has CDR1 SGHAT and CDR2 FQNNGV. The CDR3 is 13 amino acids. V lost 4 bases and J lost 6, with 12 bases in between. The CDR3, as DNA: TGTGCCAGCAGCTACCAGGGTAGTGCTGAAGCTTTCTTT. It codes for CASSYQGSAEAFF.

The chain uses TRBV4-1 and TRBJ2-7, with 7 bases aligning to TRBD2. The CDR3 totals 16 residues. J gave up 1 base and V 2 bases, and 8 bases lay outside the gene matches. CDR1 is MGHRA, CDR2 YSYEKL, per germline. The DNA for the CDR3 is TGCGCCAGCAGCCAATTGGCTAGCGGCACATCCTACGAGCAGTACTTC. Protein: CASSQLASGTSYEQYF.

The chain combines TRBV7-9 with TRBJ1-2, with D maybe TRBD1 (5 bases). V was shortened by 2 bases and J by 4 bases, with 8 bases between the two germline ends. CDR1 is SEHNR and CDR2 is FQNEAQ in the germline V gene (reference sequence). The CDR3 runs 13 residues. In DNA, the CDR3 is TGTGCCAGCAGCTTACGGGGGAGCTATGGCTACACCTTC. This encodes CASSLRGSYGYTF.

The gene calls are TRBV5-1 and TRBJ1-4; 10 bases fit TRBD1. Germline V gene sequence: CDR1 SGHRS, CDR2 YFSETQ. V trimming: 3 bases; J trimming: 7 bases; junction bases outside the gene matches: 6. The CDR3 spans 15 residues. The DNA for the CDR3 is TGCGCCAGCAGCTCCGGGACAGGGGATGGTGAAAAACTGTTTTTT. It yields the protein CASSSGTGDGEKLFF.

The chain combines TRBV6-5 with TRBJ1-1, with TRBD1 matching 9 bases. The V gene's germline CDR1 is MNHEY and CDR2 SVGAGI. This CDR3 is 14 amino acids long. J gave up 5 bases and V 5 bases, and 6 bases lay outside the gene matches. DNA of the CDR3: TGTGCCAGCAGTATGGGACAGGGATGGACTGAAGCTTTCTTT. Its protein product is CASSMGQGWTEAFF.

CDR3 DNA: TGCGCCAGCAGCCAAGAACCCCTAGCGGGGGGCAGTGAGCAGTTCTTC. Residues: CASSQEPLAGGSEQFF. The chain uses TRBV4-1 and TRBJ2-1; TRBD2 matches 11 bases. V trimming: 0 bases; J trimming: 9 bases; junction bases outside the gene matches: 7. Germline values: CDR1 MGHRA, CDR2 YSYEKL. CDR3 size: 16 residues.

The chain links TRBV15 to TRBJ2-7, with D possibly being TRBD2 (6 bases). The germline V gene has CDR1 LNHNV and CDR2 YYDKDF (reference sequence). The CDR3 is 18 residues long. The V end was cut by 1 base, the J end by 0 bases, with 19 bases between. The chain's CDR3 is CATSRAVQGLISSYEQYF. CDR3 nucleotide sequence: TGTGCCACCAGCAGAGCAGTTCAGGGACTGATCTCCTCCTACGAGCAGTACTTC.

The chain employs TRBV19 and TRBJ1-4; no reliable D call. Germline V lookup: CDR1 LNHDA, CDR2 SQIVND (reference sequence). The V end lost 9 bases, the J end lost 7 bases, and 21 bases lay between the germline ends. This CDR3 comprises 15 residues. This chain's CDR3 is CASTATRWSPEKLFF. The CDR3, as DNA: TGTGCCAGCACCGCTACCCGGTGGAGCCCTGAAAAACTGTTTTTT.

This chain connects TRBV5-1 to TRBJ1-1; 9 nucleotides line up with TRBD1. V lost 4 bases to trimming and J lost 2 bases; unmatched junction nucleotides: 6. This CDR3 has 15 amino acids. In germline, CDR1 is SGHRS, CDR2 YFSETQ. CDR3 loop: CASSGETGGNTEAFF. CDR3 nucleotide sequence: TGCGCCAGCAGCGGGGAGACAGGGGGAAACACTGAAGCTTTCTTT.

The chain joins TRBV9 to TRBJ1-2; unclear D gene. CDR1 and CDR2 from the germline V gene are SGDLS and YYNGEE. CDR3 length: 15 amino acids. Trimming pared 2 bases from V and 3 bases from J, leaving 14 bases between. The CDR3 region has the DNA TGTGCCAGCAGCGTCCTAGATCGAGACTACTATGGCTACACCTTC. Translation: CASSVLDRDYYGYTF.

This clone appeared a single time. The chain recombines TRBV7-2 with TRBJ1-3; TRBD1 is a possible D gene (5 bases). Trimming stripped 6 bases from V and 0 bases from J, with 15 bases between. This CDR3 region has 16 residues. Germline V CDR1 and CDR2: SGHTA, FQGNSA. CDR3 DNA: TGTGCCAGCAGTTTACAGGCAGGCTACTCTGGAAACACCATATATTTT. It encodes CASSLQAGYSGNTIYF.